The 14 T cell receptor beta chains below all came from one sample that was sequenced in a study of blood T cell repertoires in COVID-19. The repertoire was sequenced with immunoSEQ multiplex PCR; TCRdb's copy has only in-frame clones and lacks some. The data show 100,000 to 150,000 clones, 75% to 90% seen once. Sample: PBMCs or T cells enriched from blood (not recorded which). The source of these receptors is a woman between 45 and 60 years old who had recovered from COVID-19.

The gene calls are TRBV10-2 and TRBJ2-7; D unclear. There are 20 residues in the CDR3. In germline, CDR1 is WSHSY, CDR2 SAAADI. The V gene lost 2 bases and the J gene lost 0 bases, with 26 bases spanning the gap. CDR3 sequence (DNA): TGCGCCAGCAGTGAGCCCGTATCACCAGCTTCCGGCCTAGTCTCCTACGAGCAGTACTTC. Protein product: CASSEPVSPASGLVSYEQYF.

The rearrangement links TRBV9 to TRBJ1-3, with a possible D match to TRBD1 (6 bases). This CDR3 comprises 17 residues. With 0 bases removed from V and 0 bases from J, the gap between germline ends came to 13 bases. Germline V CDR1 and CDR2: SGDLS, YYNGEE. The CDR3 DNA reads as TGTGCCAGCAGCGTAGCTTCGGCAGGGGTCTCTGGAAACACCATATATTTT. It codes for CASSVASAGVSGNTIYF.

The rearrangement links TRBV29-1 to TRBJ1-1, with TRBD1 identical over 8 bases. Germline CDR1 is SQVTM and CDR2 is ANQGSEA. With 2 bases clipped from V and 10 bases from J, the junction kept 6 bases outside the gene matches. CDR3 length: 12 amino acids. CDR3 sequence: CSVEPDREVAFF. CDR3 sequence (DNA): TGCAGCGTTGAACCGGACAGGGAGGTAGCTTTCTTT.

V and J are TRBV6-4 and TRBJ2-2; 10 positions agree with TRBD1. The CDR3 extends over 17 amino acids. V shed 2 bases, J shed 3 bases, and the junction held 6 bases outside the gene matches. Germline V gene data show CDR1 as MRHNA and CDR2 as SNTAGT. The CDR3 nucleotides read TGTGCCAGCAGTGACGGGACAGGGGCGTATGACACCGGGGAGCTGTTTTTT. Amino acid sequence: CASSDGTGAYDTGELFF.

This clone has a handful of counts. The chain uses TRBV3-1 (or the pseudogene TRBV3-2) and TRBJ2-7; the D gene is possibly TRBD1 (6 bases). CDR3 size: 15 residues. Trimming stripped 1 base from V and 6 bases from J, with 16 bases between. Germline V gives CDR1 LGHDT, CDR2 YNNKEL (reference sequence). Here the CDR3 DNA reads TGTGCCAGCAGCCAAGTGCAAGGTACAGGGCTCGAGCAGTACTTC. Translation gives CASSQVQGTGLEQYF.

A single count supports this clone. The CDR3 region is CASSSTRREETQYF. CDR3 in DNA: TGTGCCAGCAGCTCCACTCGCCGGGAAGAGACCCAGTACTTC. This chain joins TRBV7-9 and TRBJ2-5, with D uncertain. Looked up from germline, CDR1 is SEHNR and CDR2 is FQNEAQ (reference sequence). Trimming left V 4 bases short and J 3 bases short, with 12 bases between. The CDR3 is 14 residues long. Full variable domain (outside the CDR3, taken from reference TRBV7-9 and TRBJ2-5): DTGVSQNPRHKITKRGQNVTFRCDPISEHNRLYWYRQTLGQGPEFLTYFQNEAQLEKSRLLSDRFSAERPKGSFSTLEIQRTEQGDSAMYLCASSSTRREETQYFGPGTRLLVL.

This chain connects TRBV24-1 to TRBJ2-3; D is unresolved. Trimming pared 1 base from V and 0 bases from J, leaving 7 bases between. Germline-derived CDR1 and CDR2 are KGHDR and SFDVKD. The CDR3 runs to 15 residues. The CDR3 DNA is TGTGCCACCAGTGATTTAAAGCGAAGCACAGATACGCAGTATTTT. It specifies CATSDLKRSTDTQYF.

This clone appeared a few times. V usage is TRBV25-1 and J usage is TRBJ2-7; D is perhaps TRBD2 (6 bases). The CDR3 consists of 13 residues. Germline CDR1 and CDR2: MGHDK and SYGVNS. Trimming removed 4 bases at V and 1 base at J, with 8 bases between. CDR3 amino acids: CASSAGTSYEQYF. The DNA of the CDR3 is TGTGCCAGCAGTGCCGGGACTTCCTACGAGCAGTACTTC.

The chain recombines TRBV18 with TRBJ2-1; 10 bases match TRBD1. With V trimmed by 1 base and J by 6 bases, 9 bases remained unmatched. This CDR3 contains 17 residues. In germline, CDR1 is KGHSH, CDR2 LQKENI. As DNA, the CDR3 is TGTGCCAGCTCACCACTCGTGGGACAGGGGTTTGTCAATGAGCAGTTCTTC. Translating gives CASSPLVGQGFVNEQFF.

J is TRBJ2-1 and V is TRBV10-3; weak D call: TRBD1 (5 bases). Trimming removed 11 bases from V and 6 bases from J, with 17 bases in between. This CDR3 has 13 residues. Germline values: CDR1 ENHRY, CDR2 SYGVKD. The CDR3 reads CASGQGEGNEQFF. CDR3 DNA: TGTGCCTCAGGGCAGGGTGAAGGCAATGAGCAGTTCTTC.

The rearrangement links TRBV14 to TRBJ2-7; 10 bases fit TRBD2. CDR3 length: 14 residues. The germline V gene has CDR1 SGHDN and CDR2 FVKESK. The V and J ends lost 1 base and 3 bases, in that order; junction bases with no gene match: 0. The CDR3 DNA is TGTGCCAGCAGCCAAGGACTAGCGGGCTACGAGCAGTACTTC. Translation: CASSQGLAGYEQYF.

The gene calls are TRBV7-3 and TRBJ2-3; 12 bases agree with TRBD2. Germline V CDR1 and CDR2: SGHTA, FQGTGA. The ends lost 5 bases at V and 9 bases at J; junction bases unmatched: 3. CDR3 length: 13 amino acids. Here the CDR3 reads CASSRLAGETQYF. The CDR3, as DNA: TGTGCCAGCAGCAGACTAGCGGGGGAGACGCAGTATTTT.

The chain links TRBV5-1 to TRBJ2-2; TRBD1 might be the D (6 bases). Germline V CDR1 and CDR2: SGHRS, YFSETQ. This CDR3 region has 21 residues. V lost 0 bases and J 0 bases, leaving 24 bases between the germline ends. The CDR3 spells CASSLEPPRGPTSPNTGELFF. The CDR3 DNA reads as TGCGCCAGCAGCTTGGAGCCCCCCAGGGGCCCGACCTCCCCGAACACCGGGGAGCTGTTTTTT.

The rearrangement uses TRBV7-9 and TRBJ2-7; 7 bases map to TRBD1. Germline loops: CDR1 SEHNR, CDR2 FQNEAQ (reference sequence). Losses at the gene ends were 5 bases for V and 4 bases for J; bases not matched to a gene: 11. The CDR3 spans 15 residues. This CDR3 reads CASSPTDTGVYEQYF. In DNA form, the CDR3 reads TGTGCCAGCAGCCCGACGGATACAGGGGTGTACGAGCAGTACTTC.